Shown below are 15 T cell receptor beta chains from a single sample sequenced in a study of beta chain features in type 1 diabetes. The study reverse transcribed the entire isolated RNA, so it sequenced expressed TCRB transcripts. Clones were read by immunoSEQ multiplex PCR, and TCRdb kept only the in-frame ones, dropping some. The data contain about 130,000 clones, around a tenth of them seen just once; the ten biggest clones take up roughly 0.74%. The sample taken for sequencing was central memory CD4+ T cells from blood. These receptors all stem from a man aged 18 to 30 in good health.

This rearrangement joins TRBV6-1 to TRBJ1-5; no clear D. Per germline, CDR1 MNHNS and CDR2 SASEGT. CDR3 size: 16 residues. Trimming took off 4 bases at V and 0 bases at J, with 13 bases between the two ends. In DNA form, the CDR3 reads TGTGCCAGCAGTGCCGTGAGGGCATATAGCAATCAGCCCCAGCATTTT. Translated: CASSAVRAYSNQPQHF.

The table lists this clone with a few counts. The rearrangement links TRBV30 to TRBJ2-1; 11 bases line up with TRBD1. The CDR3 runs 15 residues. Germline-derived CDR1 and CDR2 are GTSNPN and SVGIG (reference sequence). The junction had 9 bases not matched to a gene; V was cut back by 3 bases and J by 8 bases. CDR3 bases: TGTGCCTGGAGCCCAGGGACAGGGGGAGTCGATGAGCAGTTCTTC. This sequence encodes CAWSPGTGGVDEQFF.

The J gene is TRBJ2-7, the V gene TRBV10-2, with 8 bases matching TRBD2. V was clipped by 6 bases and J by 6 bases; unmatched bases: 10. This CDR3 comprises 14 residues. Germline loops: CDR1 WSHSY, CDR2 SAAADI. This CDR3 is CASRPSGPFGEQYF. CDR3 DNA sequence: TGCGCCAGCAGGCCTAGCGGGCCCTTTGGCGAGCAGTACTTC.

This clone was observed a handful of times. V is TRBV7-2 and J is TRBJ2-1; 8 nucleotides align to TRBD1. The CDR3 is 12 amino acids. Germline V gene data show CDR1 as SGHTA and CDR2 as FQGNSA. V lost 5 bases and J lost 10; bases outside the gene matches: 4. Here the CDR3 DNA reads TGTGCCAGCAGCCTCCGGGACAGGGAGCAGTTCTTC. Translation: CASSLRDREQFF.

The chain joins TRBV4-3 to TRBJ2-7; 8 bases line up with TRBD1. This CDR3 spans 16 amino acids. V shed 4 bases and J 1 base; nucleotides not matched to a gene: 9. Germline V gene data show CDR1 as LGHNA and CDR2 as YSLEER. DNA for the CDR3: TGCGCCAGCAGCCCCGACCTCGGACAGGGATCCTACGAGCAGTACTTC. This translates into CASSPDLGQGSYEQYF.

The chain combines TRBV29-1 with TRBJ1-3; no definite D call. CDR3 size: 13 residues. Trimming left V 3 bases short and J 0 bases short, with 6 bases between. CDR1 and CDR2 from the germline V gene are SQVTM and ANQGSEA. CDR3 in amino acids: CSVDFGSGNTIYF. DNA of the CDR3: TGCAGCGTTGATTTCGGCTCTGGAAACACCATATATTTT.

This clone was counted a few times. The chain has TRBV5-1 and TRBJ2-2; TRBD1 might be the D (5 bases). Trimming pared 4 bases from V and 5 bases from J, leaving 9 bases between. Germline CDR1 SGHRS, CDR2 YFSETQ. The CDR3 consists of 13 residues. In DNA, the CDR3 is TGCGCCAGCAGCCCAGGGCAGACCGGGGAGCTGTTTTTT. This codes for CASSPGQTGELFF. Supplemented by reference TRBV5-1 and TRBJ2-2, the full variable domain reads KAGVTQTPRYLIKTRGQQVTLSCSPISGHRSVSWYQQTPGQGLQFLFEYFSETQRNKGNFPGRFSGRQFSNSRSEMNVSTLELGDSALYLCASSPGQTGELFFGEGSRLTVL.

This clone turned up a few times. The V call is TRBV14, the J call TRBJ2-3; 7 nucleotides align to TRBD2. V trimming: 0 bases; J trimming: 6 bases; junction bases outside the gene matches: 6. Looked up from germline, CDR1 is SGHDN and CDR2 is FVKESK. This CDR3 region has 15 residues. The chain's CDR3 is CASSQDRVGGDTQYF. The CDR3, as DNA: TGTGCCAGCAGCCAAGATCGCGTCGGGGGGGATACGCAGTATTTT.

V is TRBV15 and J is TRBJ1-4, with a tentative D call TRBD1 (5 bases). V gave up 1 base and J gave up 5 bases, with 8 bases separating them. Germline V gene data show CDR1 as LNHNV and CDR2 as YYDKDF (reference sequence). This CDR3 is built from 14 residues. The CDR3 is CATSRVTVNEKLFF. The CDR3 DNA reads TGTGCCACCAGCAGAGTGACAGTAAATGAAAAACTGTTTTTT. Full variable domain (remainder filled in from reference TRBV15 and TRBJ1-4): DAMVIQNPRYQVTQFGKPVTLSCSQTLNHNVMYWYQQKSSQAPKLLFHYYDKDFNNEADTPDNFQSRRPNTSFCFLDIRSPGLGDTAMYLCATSRVTVNEKLFFGSGTQLSVL.

This clone was counted ten times or more. The chain joins TRBV23-1 to TRBJ2-7; tentative D call: TRBD2 (5 bases). Being an ORF, TRBV23-1 has a function that is uncertain. This CDR3 region has 14 residues. Trimming took off 2 bases at V and 3 bases at J, with 11 bases between the two ends. The CDR3 nucleotides read TGCGCCAGCAGTCAAAGGACGGGGAACTACGAGCAGTACTTC. Translating it yields CASSQRTGNYEQYF.

This clone was found many times. The CDR3 nucleotides are TGCAGCGTTGAAGATCTTCCGGGGGGGCAGTTCTTC. It codes for CSVEDLPGGQFF. V is TRBV29-1 and J is TRBJ2-1; 7 positions match TRBD2. Germline V gene data show CDR1 as SQVTM and CDR2 as ANQGSEA. The V segment lost 0 bases and the J segment 12 bases; nucleotides outside the gene matches: 5. The CDR3 has 12 amino acids.

The rearrangement joins TRBV30 to TRBJ2-5; D may be TRBD2 (7 bases). The CDR3 is 13 residues long. V lost 1 base to trimming and J lost 4 bases, with 10 bases between them. Per the germline V gene, CDR1 is GTSNPN and CDR2 is SVGIG (reference sequence). CDR3 residues: CAWSGGGRETQYF. The CDR3 region has the DNA TGTGCCTGGAGTGGGGGGGGGCGAGAGACCCAGTACTTC.

This clone came up a few times. Other DNA sequences in this sample translate to the same CDR3. This rearrangement joins TRBV30 to TRBJ1-2, with 8 bases fitting TRBD1. The CDR3 loop spans 12 amino acids. The V and J ends lost 4 bases and 2 bases, in that order; junction bases with no gene match: 0. Germline CDR1 is GTSNPN and CDR2 is SVGIG (reference sequence). The DNA for the CDR3 is TGTGCCTGGACAGGGGGCAACTATGGCTACACCTTC. Its translation is CAWTGGNYGYTF.

This chain links TRBV7-2 with TRBJ1-6, with 9 positions matching TRBD1. This CDR3 spans 14 amino acids. Germline V gene lookup returns CDR1 SGHTA and CDR2 FQGNSA. The V and J ends lost 5 bases and 14 bases, in that order; junction bases with no gene match: 10. The CDR3, as DNA: TGTGCCAGCAGCACAGGACAGGGGAGGCTCACCCTCCACTTT. It specifies CASSTGQGRLTLHF.

In its sample, this clone was seen a few times. The chain links TRBV5-4 to TRBJ2-1, with TRBD2 identical over 7 bases. Germline-derived CDR1 and CDR2 are SGHNT and YYREEE (reference sequence). Trimming at V came to 4 bases and at J to 1 base, leaving 8 bases not matched to a gene. The CDR3 runs to 16 residues. The CDR3 reads CASSNPSGPSYNEQFF. The CDR3 DNA follows: TGTGCCAGCAGCAACCCTAGCGGACCTTCCTACAATGAGCAGTTCTTC.